Below are 28 T cell receptor beta chains sequenced from a single sample in a study of blood T cells in healthy people across ages. Combining a sample-barcoded 5' primer with a J-beta primer mix, a second PCR ran for about 6 to 12 cycles. In TCRdb, the 5' RACE reads were re-called with MiXCR into one record per CDR3 protein. This table has around 800,000 distinct CDR3 sequences, approximately 24% appearing once. The same specimen was also included in a second study, on T cells of mothers and their children.

Sequencing used blood. These receptors all stem from a boy aged 5-17 years in good health.

V usage is TRBV7-9 and J usage is TRBJ2-5; 9 positions agree with TRBD1. V lost 3 bases to trimming and J lost 3 bases; unmatched junction nucleotides: 5. This CDR3 is 15 amino acids long. Germline values: CDR1 SEHNR, CDR2 FQNEAQ (reference sequence). The CDR3 sequence is CASSLGQGIEETQYF. Here the CDR3 DNA reads TGTGCCAGCAGCTTGGGACAGGGTATCGAAGAGACCCAGTACTTC.

J is TRBJ2-1 and V is TRBV28; the D gene is possibly TRBD2 (5 bases). The ends were cut back, 9 bases at V and 3 bases at J, with 15 bases in the middle. CDR1 MDHEN and CDR2 SYDVKM come from the germline V gene. This CDR3 comprises 14 residues. CDR3 DNA: TGTGCCAGTGGGTCGGGAAGGGTCTACAATGAGCAGTTCTTC. It translates to CASGSGRVYNEQFF.

This clonotype was seen only a few times. CDR3 nucleotides: TGTGCCATCAGTGAAGGGGCAGGCCTAGGAGGCTACGAGCAGTACTTC. It is translated as CAISEGAGLGGYEQYF. This sequence joins TRBV10-3 and TRBJ2-7, with D possibly being TRBD1 or TRBD2 (5 bases each). Between the trimmed V and J ends, which lost 3 bases and 3 bases, there was a span of 18 bases. Germline CDR1 reads ENHRY; CDR2 reads SYGVKD. The CDR3 is made up of 16 amino acids.

The chain combines TRBV20-1 with TRBJ1-2; possible D gene TRBD1, 6 bases. This CDR3 spans 13 amino acids. The V and J ends lost 0 bases and 6 bases respectively, with 11 bases between them. Germline V gene sequence: CDR1 DFQATT, CDR2 SNEGSKA (reference sequence). The CDR3: CSARDPGAHGYTF. The CDR3 DNA reads as TGCAGTGCTAGAGATCCGGGGGCGCATGGCTACACCTTC.

In its sample, this clonotype was seen a few times. The chain carries TRBV5-1 and TRBJ1-3, with D possibly TRBD1 on 5 matching bases. CDR3 size: 15 residues. Germline CDR1 SGHRS, CDR2 YFSETQ. Trimming cost V 3 bases and J 4 bases, with 14 bases left between them. For the CDR3, the DNA is TGCGCCAGCAGCTGGGGACTATCCTCAGGAAACACCATATATTTT. Protein product: CASSWGLSSGNTIYF.

The V gene is TRBV5-1, the J gene TRBJ1-3; 7 nucleotides line up with TRBD1. CDR1 and CDR2 from the germline V gene are SGHRS and YFSETQ. Trimming removed 1 base from V and 1 base from J; junction bases left unmatched: 8. This CDR3 contains 17 residues. The CDR3 spells CASSLIGQAGSGNTIYF. In DNA, the CDR3 is TGCGCCAGCAGCTTGATTGGACAGGCGGGTTCTGGAAACACCATATATTTT. The whole variable domain, filled in from reference TRBV5-1 and TRBJ1-3, reads KAGVTQTPRYLIKTRGQQVTLSCSPISGHRSVSWYQQTPGQGLQFLFEYFSETQRNKGNFPGRFSGRQFSNSRSEMNVSTLELGDSALYLCASSLIGQAGSGNTIYFGEGSWLTVV.

This clonotype was picked up many times. The CDR3 coding sequence is TGTGCCAGCAGCCAATCACAAGAGACCCAGTACTTC. Residues: CASSQSQETQYF. The rearrangement uses TRBV3-1 and TRBJ2-5; unclear D gene. The CDR3 contains 12 residues. V lost 2 bases to trimming and J lost 2 bases, with 3 bases between them. Per the germline V gene, CDR1 is LGHDT and CDR2 is YNNKEL (reference sequence).

This clonotype came up a few times. This rearrangement joins TRBV2 to TRBJ2-5; D not certain. Looked up from germline, CDR1 is SNHLY and CDR2 is FYNNEI. Trimming pared 9 bases from V and 4 bases from J, leaving 12 bases between. The CDR3 has 12 residues. In DNA, the CDR3 is TGTGCCAGTTTACAAGTGAGAGAGACCCAGTACTTC. Residues: CASLQVRETQYF.

The V and J genes are TRBV9 and TRBJ2-3, with D perhaps TRBD1 (7 bases). V was pared by 6 bases and J by 2 bases, with 16 bases between. Germline V gene lookup returns CDR1 SGDLS and CDR2 YYNGEE. The CDR3 spans 15 residues. As DNA, the CDR3 is TGTGCCAGCACCTCAGGGGGGACAGCCACAGATACGCAGTATTTT. It is translated as CASTSGGTATDTQYF. Complete variable domain (other parts from reference TRBV9 and TRBJ2-3): DSGVTQTPKHLITATGQRVTLRCSPRSGDLSVYWYQQSLDQGLQFLIQYYNGEERAKGNILERFSAQQFPDLHSELNLSSLELGDSALYFCASTSGGTATDTQYFGPGTRLTVL.

V and J are TRBV12-3 or TRBV12-4 and TRBJ2-5, with 11 bases aligning to TRBD2. The closer fit of TRBJ2-7 to the DNA end suggests the J call may be wrong. This CDR3 region has 16 residues. CDR3 region: CASSPTSGGSFGEQYF. Written as DNA, the CDR3 is TGTGCCAGCAGTCCTACTAGCGGGGGTTCGTTTGGCGAGCAGTACTTC.

This chain links TRBV12-3 or TRBV12-4 with TRBJ2-1; possibly TRBD2 for D (5 bases). Trimming removed 6 bases from V and 7 bases from J, with 16 bases in between. The CDR3 loop spans 14 amino acids. The CDR3 nucleotides read TGTGCCAGCAGCCCTAATCCCCGGGGTAATGAGCAGTTCTTC. Its protein product is CASSPNPRGNEQFF.

A few counts support this clonotype. The J gene is TRBJ2-5, the V gene TRBV9; D call uncertain. The J call is doubtful: the DNA matches TRBJ2-1 better. This CDR3 comprises 13 residues. The germline gives CDR1 SGDLS, CDR2 YYNGEE. The DNA of the CDR3 is TGTGCCAGCAGCTCCCGTGACCGCAATGAGCAGTTCTTC. Protein product: CASSSRDRNEQFF.

The V call is TRBV7-6, the J call TRBJ1-6; TRBD1 might be the D (6 bases). The germline V gene encodes CDR1 SGHVS and CDR2 FNYEAQ. Trimming removed 4 bases from V and 9 bases from J, with 13 bases in between. The CDR3 has 14 amino acids. As DNA, the CDR3 is TGTGCCAGCAGCTCGGGACAAGCGAGTTCACCCCTCCACTTT. Protein sequence: CASSSGQASSPLHF. Using reference TRBV7-6 and TRBJ1-6 for the parts outside the CDR3, the full variable domain is GAGVSQSPRYKVTKRGQDVALRCDPISGHVSLYWYRQALGQGPEFLTYFNYEAQQDKSGLPNDRFSAERPEGSISTLTIQRTEQRDSAMYRCASSSGQASSPLHFGNGTRLTVT.

The rearrangement uses TRBV20-1 and TRBJ1-2; maybe TRBD1 (5 bases). The CDR3 is made up of 12 amino acids. V lost 3 bases, J lost 8 bases, and 13 bases lay in between. Germline values: CDR1 DFQATT, CDR2 SNEGSKA (reference sequence). For the CDR3, the DNA is TGCAGTGCTAGTGGAGGGGCACAGGGCTACACCTTC. Its protein is CSASGGAQGYTF.

The J gene is TRBJ1-1, the V gene TRBV3-1; D not resolved. The CDR3 totals 12 residues. Germline assignment: CDR1 LGHDT and CDR2 YNNKEL (reference sequence). The V and J ends lost 4 bases and 4 bases respectively, with 7 bases between them. The CDR3 DNA is TGTGCCAGCAGCCGGGGAAGCACTGAAGCTTTCTTT. Translation gives CASSRGSTEAFF.

This clonotype was counted a few times. This chain joins TRBV7-9 and TRBJ2-7; TRBD1 is a possible D gene (5 bases). The CDR3 contains 15 residues. Germline CDR1 SEHNR, CDR2 FQNEAQ (reference sequence). V was trimmed by 4 bases and J by 2 bases, leaving 15 bases between them. The DNA for the CDR3 is TGTGCCAGCAGCTCGACATCACAGGAACCCTACGAGCAGTACTTC. The encoded protein is CASSSTSQEPYEQYF.

This clonotype was detected only a few times. The chain has TRBV6-5 and TRBJ1-5, with TRBD1 identical over 8 bases. The CDR3 spans 14 residues. Trimming at V came to 5 bases and at J to 7 bases, leaving 7 bases not matched to a gene. In germline, CDR1 is MNHEY, CDR2 SVGAGI. The CDR3 nucleotides are TGTGCCAGCAGTCCGCAGGGGGCTGAACAGCCCCAGCATTTT. This translates into CASSPQGAEQPQHF.

This clonotype has more than one count but fewer than ten. The chain couples TRBV12-3 or TRBV12-4 to TRBJ1-6; no clear D. There are 12 residues in the CDR3. Trimming took 3 bases from V and 10 from J, leaving 7 bases between them. Here the CDR3 DNA reads TGTGCCAGCAGTTTCAGTCGGTCACCCCTCCACTTT. This codes for CASSFSRSPLHF.

The chain uses TRBV28 and TRBJ2-7; D perhaps matches TRBD1 (6 bases). V lost 3 bases and J 3 bases, leaving 9 bases between the germline ends. From germline, CDR1 is MDHEN and CDR2 SYDVKM. The CDR3 is 13 amino acids. CDR3 nucleotides: TGTGCCAGCAGTTTTTTACAGGGCTACGAGCAGTACTTC. It specifies CASSFLQGYEQYF.

J is TRBJ2-7 and V is TRBV20-1; D gene uncertain. The germline CDR1 and CDR2 sequences are DFQATT and SNEGSKA (reference sequence). Trimming pared 3 bases from V and 4 bases from J, leaving 7 bases between. The CDR3 covers 11 residues. The DNA for the CDR3 is TGCAGTGCTAGGTTAATATACGAGCAGTACTTC. Amino acids: CSARLIYEQYF.

The chain employs TRBV27 and TRBJ1-5; D is unresolved. CDR1 MNHEY and CDR2 SMNVEV come from the germline V gene (reference sequence). V shed 7 bases and J shed 6 bases, with 10 bases lying between them. There are 12 residues in the CDR3. The CDR3 protein is CASNTVGQPQHF. The CDR3 DNA follows: TGTGCCAGCAATACTGTGGGTCAGCCCCAGCATTTT.

The rearrangement links TRBV6-5 to TRBJ2-5, with TRBD2 matching over 8 bases. This CDR3 has 15 residues. Trimming at V came to 0 bases and at J to 4 bases, leaving 4 bases not matched to a gene. The germline gives CDR1 MNHEY, CDR2 SVGAGI. This chain's CDR3 is CASSYSGTRGETQYF. In DNA, the CDR3 is TGTGCCAGCAGTTACTCAGGGACTAGAGGAGAGACCCAGTACTTC.

In its sample, this clonotype was seen a few times. The J gene is TRBJ2-3, the V gene TRBV5-1; D unresolved. Deletions cut 0 bases from V and 0 bases from J, with 8 bases between. There are 15 residues in the CDR3. Germline V CDR1 and CDR2: SGHRS, YFSETQ. CDR3 bases: TGCGCCAGCAGCTTGGTGGGCAGAAGCACAGATACGCAGTATTTT. Translating gives CASSLVGRSTDTQYF.

V gene TRBV7-2 combines with J gene TRBJ2-7; TRBD2 matches at 9 bases. The J call may be wrong; the DNA end is better matched by TRBJ2-1. CDR3 length: 14 amino acids. Germline V gene sequence: CDR1 SGHTA, CDR2 FQGNSA. The CDR3 loop is CASSDSGGPQGQFF. CDR3 nucleotide sequence: TGTGCCAGCAGTGATAGCGGGGGACCCCAGGGGCAGTTCTTC.

The genes are TRBV29-1 and TRBJ1-1; D remains ambiguous. V lost 4 bases, J lost 0 bases, and 9 bases lay in between. Germline V lookup: CDR1 SQVTM, CDR2 ANQGSEA. This CDR3 is built from 13 residues. DNA for the CDR3: TGCAGCGTTGCCCGGGATTTGAACACTGAAGCTTTCTTT. Protein: CSVARDLNTEAFF.

This clonotype showed up just a few times. This chain links TRBV27 with TRBJ1-1, with 10 bases aligning to TRBD1. Germline-derived CDR1 and CDR2 are MNHEY and SMNVEV (reference sequence). V was pared by 5 bases and J by 8 bases, with 11 bases of the junction left unmatched. The CDR3 is 15 amino acids. Here the CDR3 reads CASSARRDRGSEAFF. In DNA form, the CDR3 reads TGTGCCAGCAGTGCGAGACGGGACAGGGGATCCGAAGCTTTCTTT.

The CDR3 reads CSASNDYEQYF. The CDR3 DNA follows: TGCAGTGCTAGTAACGACTACGAGCAGTACTTC. The J gene is TRBJ2-7, the V gene TRBV20-1; D is ambiguous. V was pared by 3 bases and J by 3 bases, with 6 bases between. From germline, CDR1 is DFQATT and CDR2 SNEGSKA (reference sequence). The CDR3 has 11 residues.

The genes are TRBV20-1 and TRBJ2-1; TRBD2 agrees at 14 bases. V gave up 0 bases and J gave up 0 bases; unmatched junction bases: 10. There are 20 residues in the CDR3. Germline CDR1 is DFQATT and CDR2 is SNEGSKA (reference sequence). The CDR3 here is CSARDLIGLAGGSSYNEQFF. CDR3 in DNA: TGCAGTGCTAGAGATCTGATAGGACTAGCGGGGGGAAGCTCCTACAATGAGCAGTTCTTC.